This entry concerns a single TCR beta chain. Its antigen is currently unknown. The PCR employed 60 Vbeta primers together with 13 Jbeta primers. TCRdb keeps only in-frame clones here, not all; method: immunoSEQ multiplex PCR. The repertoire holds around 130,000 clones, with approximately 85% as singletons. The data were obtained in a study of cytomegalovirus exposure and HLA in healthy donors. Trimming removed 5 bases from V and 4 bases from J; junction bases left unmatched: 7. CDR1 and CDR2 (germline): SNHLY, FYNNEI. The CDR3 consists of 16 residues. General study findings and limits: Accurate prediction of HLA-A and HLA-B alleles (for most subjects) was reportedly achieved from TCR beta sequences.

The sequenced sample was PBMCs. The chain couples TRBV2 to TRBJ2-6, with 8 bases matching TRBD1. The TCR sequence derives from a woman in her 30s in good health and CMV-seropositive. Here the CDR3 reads CASSISRGLGANVLTF. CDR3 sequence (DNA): TGTGCCAGCAGTATCTCCAGGGGGCTGGGGGCCAACGTCCTGACTTTC. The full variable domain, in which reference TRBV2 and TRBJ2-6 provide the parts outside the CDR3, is EPEVTQTPSHQVTQMGQEVILRCVPISNHLYFYWYRQILGQKVEFLVSFYNNEISEKSEIFDDQFSVERPDGSNFTLKIRSTKLEDSAMYFCASSISRGLGANVLTFGAGSRLTVL.